This T cell receptor beta chain originates from a study of OX40 agonist ivuxolimab in advanced cancers. At the level of the study: Ivuxolimab is an agonistic anti-OX40 (CD134) antibody, and patients were treated with it. The diagnoses of dose-escalation patients were hepatocellular carcinoma, melanoma, renal cell or head and neck cancer.

Points from the study as a whole: At doses 0.1 to 3.0 mg/kg, CD4+ and CD8+ clones expanded. On average, CD8+ T cells had more expanded clones than CD4+.

Comment on this clone: Its antigen is as yet unknown.

Trimming cost V 2 bases and J 5 bases, with 7 bases left between them. This CDR3 spans 13 amino acids. Germline CDR1 is ENHRY and CDR2 is SYGVKD. Measured with immunoSEQ multiplex PCR; TCRdb has only the in-frame clones, and not every one. Of tens of thousands of clones in the sample, 65% to 85% were seen once. Here the sequenced sample was CD4+ or CD8+ T cells sorted from blood, taken in a trial of the OX40 agonist ivuxolimab. This chain connects TRBV10-3 to TRBJ1-5, with a weak D call TRBD1 (5 bases). The receptor was derived from an adult with an advanced solid tumor such as melanoma, head and neck, liver or kidney cancer. The CDR3 nucleotides are TGTGCCATCAGTGAGGACAGAGATCAGCCCCAGCATTTT. It translates to CAISEDRDQPQHF.